The rows below give T cell receptor beta chains drawn from one sample of a study of spatial heterogeneity in lung cancer. TCRdb ran MiXCR on the 5' RACE reads and lists one entry per CDR3 protein. The repertoire includes 35,000 to 50,000 distinct CDR3 sequences, under 25% of them detected once, and less than 9% sits in the top ten. The sequences come from PBMCs, collected at follow-up. All receptors derive from a female donor with early-stage non-small cell lung cancer. Each CDR3 is given with its conserved first and last residue. Fields, in order: D gene, V gene, J gene, clone size, CDR3 DNA, CDR3 protein. D genes are given only for firm matches. Rows may omit the clone size; those that give it use once, few, many or a size class.

>TRBD1|TRBV2|TRBJ2-7|few
TGTGCCAGCCTCGGGGACAGCGCATCCTACGAGCAGTACTTC
CASLGDSASYEQYF
>-|TRBV12-3/TRBV12-4|TRBJ1-1|few
TGTGCCAGCAGGAGGGCGGGGGGTTATACTGAAGCTTTCTTT
CASRRAGGYTEAFF
>-|TRBV29-1|TRBJ1-6|many
TGCAGCGTGGGAGGCTCCTATAATTCACCCCTCCACTTT
CSVGGSYNSPLHF
>TRBD1|TRBV7-2|TRBJ2-2|few
TGTGCCACCACAGACAGGGCCAACACCGGGGAGCTGTTTTTT
CATTDRANTGELFF
>TRBD1|TRBV2|TRBJ2-5|few
TGTGCCAGCACCCGGACAGGGGCAGGAGAGACCCAGTACTTC
CASTRTGAGETQYF
>TRBD1|TRBV20-1|TRBJ1-1|few
TGCAGTGCTAGAGATCCAGGGGGCGGTAGAGTGGCTGAAGCTTTCTTT
CSARDPGGGRVAEAFF
>-|TRBV29-1|TRBJ2-5|many
TGCAGCGTTGACACAGCGCAAGAGACCCAGTACTTC
CSVDTAQETQYF
>TRBD1|TRBV6-5|TRBJ1-1|-
TGTGCCAGCAGGGACAGGGGGCTGACTGAAGCTTTCTTT
CASRDRGLTEAFF
>-|TRBV7-9|TRBJ2-5|-
TGTGCCAGCAGCCCACTGCGGTTAGCCGAAGAAGAGACCCAGTACTTC
CASSPLRLAEEETQYF
>-|TRBV25-1|TRBJ1-3|-
TGTGCCAGCAATCCGGGTTCTGGAAACACCATATATTTT
CASNPGSGNTIYF
>TRBD2|TRBV3-1|TRBJ2-3|many
TGTGCCAGCAGCCAGTGGACTAGCAGAACAGATACGCAGTATTTT
CASSQWTSRTDTQYF
>-|TRBV19|TRBJ1-2|few
TGTGCCAGTAGTCCCCAAGGACCTGGAGGGTATGGCTACACCTTC
CASSPQGPGGYGYTF
>-|TRBV5-4|TRBJ2-2|many
TGTGCCAGCAGCTTCATCGAAGGGTCGAACACCGGGGAGCTGTTTTTT
CASSFIEGSNTGELFF
>-|TRBV6-5|TRBJ2-1|-
TGTGCCAGCAGTTACGCCGGCCTGCCGGATGAGCAGTTCTTC
CASSYAGLPDEQFF
>TRBD1|TRBV12-3/TRBV12-4|TRBJ1-2|few
TGTGCCAGCAGTAAGACAGGGGCCGGGGGCTACACCTTC
CASSKTGAGGYTF
>-|TRBV12-3/TRBV12-4|TRBJ1-4|few
TGTGCCAGCAGTTTTGTCGGGGGTGGTGAAAAACTGTTTTTT
CASSFVGGGEKLFF
>-|TRBV7-9|TRBJ1-2|few
TGTGCCAGCAGCTTAGCGCCTATGGGCTACACCTTC
CASSLAPMGYTF
>-|TRBV2|TRBJ2-3|few
TGTGCCAGCAGGGAGGCTTATACGCAGTATTTT
CASREAYTQYF
>-|TRBV7-8|TRBJ2-4|-
TGTGCCAGCAGCTACTGGGACAAAAACATTCAGTACTTC
CASSYWDKNIQYF
>-|TRBV7-9|TRBJ1-1|-
TGTGCCAGCAGCTTAACTAGACGTGGGATGAACACTGAAGCTTTCTTT
CASSLTRRGMNTEAFF
>-|TRBV2|TRBJ2-4|-
TGTGCCAGCAGTGATCCCGGGCTAGATTACATTCAGTACTTC
CASSDPGLDYIQYF
>-|TRBV7-3|TRBJ2-6|many
TGTGCCAGCAGCCCTACAGCGGACAGTTACTCTGGGGCCAACGTCCTGACTTTC
CASSPTADSYSGANVLTF
>TRBD1|TRBV5-1|TRBJ1-1|few
TGCGCCAGCAGCTTACGACAGGGTAAGGACACTGAAGCTTTCTTT
CASSLRQGKDTEAFF
>TRBD1|TRBV3-1|TRBJ2-5|-
TGTGCCAGCAGCCGACAGGGTGTTCTCCAAGAGACCCAGTACTTC
CASSRQGVLQETQYF
>TRBD2|TRBV2|TRBJ2-2|few
TGTGCCAGCACTCGGGGGAGGGACACCGGGGAGCTGTTTTTT
CASTRGRDTGELFF
>-|TRBV12-3/TRBV12-4|TRBJ1-1|few
TGTGCCAGCAGATGGGACGGGAACACTGAAGCTTTCTTT
CASRWDGNTEAFF
>-|TRBV18|TRBJ1-1|-
TGTGCCAGCTCCCCTATATCCCCTGAAGCTTTCTTT
CASSPISPEAFF
>-|TRBV5-1|TRBJ2-2|-
TGCGCCAGCGGTCCAATAGGCAGGGGCTTGAACACCGGGGAGCTGTTTTTT
CASGPIGRGLNTGELFF
>-|TRBV5-1|TRBJ2-3|-
TGCGCCAGCAGCTTTGACAACCCGCGCACAGATACGCAGTATTTT
CASSFDNPRTDTQYF
>-|TRBV9|TRBJ1-4|few
TGTGCCAGCAGCGATGGGACAACTAATGAAAAACTGTTTTTT
CASSDGTTNEKLFF
>-|TRBV3-1|TRBJ2-1|few
TGTGCCAGCAGCCAGATGGTTTTAACTGAGCAGTTCTTC
CASSQMVLTEQFF
>-|TRBV7-3|TRBJ2-5|-
TGTGCCAGCAGCTCGGGGGCGGGGGAGACCCAGTACTTC
CASSSGAGETQYF
>-|TRBV5-1|TRBJ2-3|many
TGCGCCAGCAGCTTACTCCGAGTGGCAGATACGCAGTATTTT
CASSLLRVADTQYF
>TRBD2|TRBV27|TRBJ2-3|many
TGTGCCAGCAGTTTATCCTTAAGCGGACTAGCAGGAGATACGCAGTATTTT
CASSLSLSGLAGDTQYF
>-|TRBV28|TRBJ1-5|many
TGTGCCAGCAGTTCTTTGGGACTGACCTTTCAGCCCCAGCATTTT
CASSSLGLTFQPQHF
>-|TRBV7-9|TRBJ2-3|-
TGTGCCAGCAGCTTAGTAGGGCTAGGTGATACGCAGTATTTT
CASSLVGLGDTQYF